The sequence of this T cell receptor (beta chain) was determined in a study of blood T cell repertoires in COVID-19. Study context: Some COVID-19 samples were acute and others convalescent; all came from the United States, Italy and Spain. In each case, the material was cDNA or gDNA derived from T cells, B-cell-depleted T cells, or PBMCs.

In the original processing: Reference gene primer amplification yielded estimated nucleated cell counts. Only in-frame clones appear in the TCRdb table, and some are missing; sequencing was by immunoSEQ multiplex PCR. That table furnishes V, J and clone size, whereas the DNA furnished D and trimming. This sample has approximately 170,000 clones; 70% to 90% occur once, and the top ten carry roughly 1.1%. V trimming: 6 bases; J trimming: 6 bases; junction bases outside the gene matches: 10. CDR3 length equals 15 residues. Germline loops: CDR1 MNHEY, CDR2 SVGAGI. This TCR was sampled from a man in his fifties or sixties who had recovered from COVID-19. Source material: peripheral blood. The genes are TRBV6-5 and TRBJ2-2, with 7 nucleotides matching TRBD1. DNA for the CDR3: TGTGCCAGCAGACCACAGGGGCGCAGCCCCGGGGAGCTGTTTTTT. It is translated as CASRPQGRSPGELFF.